This entry lists 4 T cell receptor beta chains sequenced from one sample in a study of regulatory T cells in long-lasting Graves disease. Sequencing libraries for TCR beta were prepared with iRepertoire HTBI primers and Arm-PCR of CDR3 regions. TCRdb redid the calling of the multiplex PCR reads with MiXCR, one entry per CDR3 protein. The sample consists of 450,000 or so distinct CDR3 sequences, about 20% of them appearing once. The time point was: persistent/refractory GD, antithyroid drugs over 5 years with positive TRAb. Extracted PBMC RNA gave rise to the TCR library. The source material was peripheral blood mononuclear cells (PBMCs), sampled when the disease was refractory, from a patient treated with antithyroid drugs. The receptors stem from a female donor with Graves disease.

The rearrangement links TRBV7-6 to TRBJ1-6; tentatively, D is TRBD1 (6 bases). CDR1 is SGHVS, CDR2 FNYEAQ, per germline. This CDR3 is built from 14 residues. Trimming removed 2 bases at V and 9 bases at J, with 11 bases between. CDR3 residues: CASSLQGQLSPLHF. In DNA form, the CDR3 reads TGTGCCAGCAGCTTACAGGGGCAACTTTCACCCCTCCACTTT.

The sample holds a few counts of this clonotype. The chain uses TRBV9 and TRBJ2-2; tentative D call: TRBD2 (6 bases). The V gene lost 5 bases and the J gene lost 6 bases, with 11 bases spanning the gap. Germline-derived CDR1 and CDR2 are SGDLS and YYNGEE. This CDR3 has 13 residues. CDR3 DNA: TGTGCCAGCAGTCAGGGAGGCGCCGGGGAGCTGTTTTTT. As protein: CASSQGGAGELFF.

This clonotype was detected ten times or more. The rearrangement links TRBV10-3 to TRBJ2-5, with 10 positions matching TRBD2. Trimming cost V 6 bases and J 2 bases; bases outside gene matches: 6. This CDR3 is built from 15 residues. Germline V lookup: CDR1 ENHRY, CDR2 SYGVKD. In DNA form, the CDR3 reads TGTGCCATCAGCAAAGGACTAGCGGAACAAGAGACCCAGTACTTC. Translation gives CAISKGLAEQETQYF.

In its sample, this clonotype was seen many times. The chain is built from TRBV28 and TRBJ1-4, with D perhaps matching TRBD1 (5 bases). Trimming stripped 6 bases from V and 0 bases from J, with 14 bases between. The CDR3 has 16 amino acids. CDR1 MDHEN and CDR2 SYDVKM come from the germline V gene. The CDR3 sequence: CASRPTETATNEKLFF. As DNA, the CDR3 is TGTGCCAGCAGGCCGACAGAGACTGCAACTAATGAAAAACTGTTTTTT.